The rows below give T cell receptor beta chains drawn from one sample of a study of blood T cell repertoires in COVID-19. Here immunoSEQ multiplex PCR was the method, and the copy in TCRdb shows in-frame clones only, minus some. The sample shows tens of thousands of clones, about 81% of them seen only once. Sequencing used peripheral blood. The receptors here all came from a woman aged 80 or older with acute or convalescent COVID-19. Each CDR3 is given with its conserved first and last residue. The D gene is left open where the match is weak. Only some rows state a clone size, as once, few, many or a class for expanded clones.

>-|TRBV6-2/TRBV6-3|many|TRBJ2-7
TGTGCCAGCAGTTACAGCCAGGCCTCCTACGAGCAGTACTTC
CASSYSQASYEQYF
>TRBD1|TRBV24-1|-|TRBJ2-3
TGTGCCACCAGTGATTTCGGACAGGGGCCAACAGATACGCAGTATTTT
CATSDFGQGPTDTQYF
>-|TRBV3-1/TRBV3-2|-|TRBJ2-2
TGTGCCAGCAGCCCGCTGCCGACTTTCCAGAACACCGGGGAGCTGTTTTTT
CASSPLPTFQNTGELFF
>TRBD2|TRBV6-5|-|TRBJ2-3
TGTGCCAGCAGTTCAACTAGCGGGAGGCCCCACACGCAGTATTTT
CASSSTSGRPHTQYF
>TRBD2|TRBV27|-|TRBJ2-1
TGTGCCAGCAGTCCTATACTAGCGGGAGGGTACAATGAGCAGTTCTTC
CASSPILAGGYNEQFF
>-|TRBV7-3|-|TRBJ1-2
TGTGCCAGCAGCTTATGGGGCGGCAGGGTCTATGGCTACACCTTC
CASSLWGGRVYGYTF
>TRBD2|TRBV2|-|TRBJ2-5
TGTGCCAGCAGTGAAGTAGTAGCGGGACAGACCCAGTACTTC
CASSEVVAGQTQYF
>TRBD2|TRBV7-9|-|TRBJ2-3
TGTGCCAGCAGCTTAGGGACTAGCGGGAACACAGATACGCAGTATTTT
CASSLGTSGNTDTQYF
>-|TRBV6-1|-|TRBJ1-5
TGTGCCAGCAGTGAATCTCAGGGGATCAATCAGCCCCAGCATTTT
CASSESQGINQPQHF
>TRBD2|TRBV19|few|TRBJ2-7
TGTGCCAGTAGTAGGACTAGCGGCTACGAGCAGTACTTC
CASSRTSGYEQYF
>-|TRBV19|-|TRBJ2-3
TGTGCCAGTAGTATAGATACAAACACAGATACGCAGTATTTT
CASSIDTNTDTQYF
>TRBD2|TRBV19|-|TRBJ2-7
TGTGCCAGTAGACCCCGACTAGCAGGCCAGGGCGAGCAGTACTTC
CASRPRLAGQGEQYF
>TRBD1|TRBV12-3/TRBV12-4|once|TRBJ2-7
TGTGCCAGCAGTATAGGACAGGGCTACGAGCAGTACTTC
CASSIGQGYEQYF
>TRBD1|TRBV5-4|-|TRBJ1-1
TGTGCCAGCAGCCGACAGGGAGGAGACACTGAAGCTTTCTTT
CASSRQGGDTEAFF
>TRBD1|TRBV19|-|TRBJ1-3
TGTGCCAGCTCGCGACAGGGGGACACTGGAAACACCATATATTTT
CASSRQGDTGNTIYF
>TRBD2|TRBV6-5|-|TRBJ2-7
TGTGCCAGCAGCGATGCGGGACTAGGCTACGAGCAGTACTTC
CASSDAGLGYEQYF
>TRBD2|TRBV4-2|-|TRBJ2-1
TGTGCCAGCAGCCAAGAGCACCGGACTAGCTTTTACAATGAGCAGTTCTTC
CASSQEHRTSFYNEQFF
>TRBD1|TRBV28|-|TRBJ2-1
TGTGCCAGCAGTTTTTCCGACAGGGGCGATTACAATGAGCAGTTCTTC
CASSFSDRGDYNEQFF
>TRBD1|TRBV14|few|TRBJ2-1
TGTGCCAGCAGCCAAGGAGTGGACAGGGGATACTACAATGAGCAGTTCTTC
CASSQGVDRGYYNEQFF
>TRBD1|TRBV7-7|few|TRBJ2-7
TGTGCCAGCAGCTTAGATTGGGACAGGGAGCCCTACGAGCAGTACTTC
CASSLDWDREPYEQYF
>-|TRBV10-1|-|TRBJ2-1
TGCGCCAGCAGTGAAGGTAGACGCGAAGCGGGCAACTACAATGAGCAGTTCTTC
CASSEGRREAGNYNEQFF
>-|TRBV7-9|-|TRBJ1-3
TGTGCCAGCAGCTTGAGTCAGGCTGGAAACACCATATATTTT
CASSLSQAGNTIYF
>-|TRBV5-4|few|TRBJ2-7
TGTGCCAGCAGCTCTGATACGAGAAGGGGCGAGCAGTACTTC
CASSSDTRRGEQYF
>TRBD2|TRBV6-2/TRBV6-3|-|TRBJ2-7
TGTGCCAGCAGCCAACCGGGACTAGCGGTCTACGAGCAGTACTTC
CASSQPGLAVYEQYF
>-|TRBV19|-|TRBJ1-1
TGTGCCAGTACCCATACGGGGGAGGCAGAAGCTTTCTTT
CASTHTGEAEAFF